Following are 26 T cell receptor beta chains from one sample sequenced in a study of post-analysis software for immune sequencing data. The study's findings and limits: Patients had higher frequencies than controls of roughly five TRBV segments, including TRBV5-6, TRBV5-1 and TRBV20-1.

Unique molecular identifiers were carried by the TCR beta cDNA libraries. One entry per CDR3 protein, called by TCRdb with MiXCR from the PCR reads. The table includes some 690,000 distinct CDR3 sequences, roughly 30% detected once. These receptors' targets are unknown. The source material was blood. The receptors originated from a girl aged 5 to 17 with multiple sclerosis.

The CDR3 sequence is CASSAEQGTAYEQYF. In DNA, the CDR3 is TGCGCCAGCAGCGCCGAACAGGGGACGGCCTACGAGCAGTACTTC. The gene calls are TRBV5-1 and TRBJ2-1; TRBD1 matches 7 bases. The end of the DNA is better explained by TRBJ2-7, so the J call may be wrong. The CDR3 has 15 amino acids. Germline CDR1 SGHRS, CDR2 YFSETQ.

The chain employs TRBV7-2 and TRBJ1-2, with D unresolved. The CDR3 totals 13 residues. From germline, CDR1 is SGHTA and CDR2 FQGNSA. V was clipped by 2 bases and J by 3 bases, with 7 bases between them. The DNA for the CDR3 is TGTGCCAGCAGCTTACAGAGGGACTATGGCTACACCTTC. Its translation: CASSLQRDYGYTF.

The genes are TRBV4-1 and TRBJ1-2; tentative D call: TRBD1 (5 bases). There are 16 residues in the CDR3. Germline CDR1 reads MGHRA; CDR2 reads YSYEKL. Trimming removed 4 bases from V and 4 bases from J, with 19 bases in between. CDR3 DNA: TGCGCCAGCAGCCCACTAGACGGGGCGGGAATCTATGGCTACACCTTC. Amino acid sequence: CASSPLDGAGIYGYTF.

About this clonotype: A read error may produce the germline difference seen at one junction end. The J gene is TRBJ2-1, the V gene TRBV10-3; possible D gene TRBD2, 5 bases. The CDR3 runs to 16 residues. CDR1 ENHRY and CDR2 SYGVKD come from the germline V gene. CDR3 residues: CAISESAGSSCNEQFF. CDR3 nucleotides: TGTGCCATCAGTGAGTCTGCGGGTTCCTCCTGCAATGAGCAGTTCTTC.

This clonotype has a count of ten or more. V usage is TRBV4-3 and J usage is TRBJ2-7, with TRBD2 matching over 13 bases. The V gene's germline CDR1 is LGHNA and CDR2 YSLEER. J lost 2 bases, V lost 4 bases, and 2 bases had no gene match. The CDR3 is 15 amino acids. The CDR3 coding sequence is TGCGCCAGCAGCCTTGGGACTAGCGGGACCTACGAGCAGTACTTC. Its translation is CASSLGTSGTYEQYF.

This clonotype has a count of ten or more. CDR3 amino acids: CSARDGGRPSVEQFF. The CDR3 region has the DNA TGCAGTGCTAGAGATGGCGGGAGGCCCTCCGTTGAGCAGTTCTTC. The chain uses TRBV20-1 and TRBJ2-1, with 8 nucleotides matching TRBD2. J was trimmed by 9 bases and V by 0 bases; bases with no gene match: 10. The CDR3 runs 15 residues. Germline V CDR1 and CDR2: DFQATT, SNEGSKA (reference sequence).

The chain combines TRBV12-3 or TRBV12-4 with TRBJ2-1, with unresolved D. The CDR3 runs 15 residues. Trimming left V 3 bases short and J 5 bases short, with 14 bases between. The CDR3 sequence is CASSFFVAGNNEQFF. In DNA, the CDR3 is TGTGCCAGCAGTTTTTTTGTGGCAGGAAACAATGAGCAGTTCTTC.

The chain couples TRBV6-1 to TRBJ2-3, with 7 bases that match TRBD1. Germline-derived CDR1 and CDR2 are MNHNS and SASEGT. The V segment lost 7 bases and the J segment 3 bases; nucleotides outside the gene matches: 4. The CDR3 extends over 13 amino acids. The CDR3 DNA reads TGTGCCAGCATGGCCAGGGGGACAGATACGCAGTATTTT. It specifies CASMARGTDTQYF.

This clonotype was counted between two and nine times. The chain is built from TRBV6-2 or TRBV6-3 and TRBJ1-2, with 9 bases lining up with TRBD1. Germline V gene sequence: CDR1 MNHEY, CDR2 SVGEGT. The CDR3 sequence is 16 residues long. J lost 7 bases, V lost 6 bases, and 15 bases had no gene match. The CDR3 region is CASSLTPGQGKTGYTF. The DNA for the CDR3 is TGTGCCAGCAGCCTTACCCCGGGACAGGGTAAGACTGGCTACACCTTC.

V gene TRBV7-2 combines with J gene TRBJ2-5; possibly TRBD1 for D (5 bases). The CDR3 totals 14 residues. V dropped 4 bases and J dropped 5 bases, with 14 bases sitting between them. The V gene's germline CDR1 is SGHTA and CDR2 FQGNSA. This chain's CDR3 is CASSSGRVPETQYF. In DNA form, the CDR3 reads TGTGCCAGCAGCTCCGGCAGGGTACCGGAGACCCAGTACTTC.

This clonotype has more than one count but fewer than ten. Compared with germline, one end of the junction differs, possibly owing to a read error. V and J are TRBV10-3 and TRBJ1-2, with 10 bases fitting TRBD1. Germline values: CDR1 ENHRY, CDR2 SYGVKD. The CDR3 length is 12 residues. CDR3 residues: CAIRTGGEGYAF. CDR3 in DNA: TGTGCCATCCGGACAGGGGGAGAGGGCTACGCCTTC.

The chain recombines TRBV18 with TRBJ1-5; D might be TRBD1 (5 bases). The ends were cut back, 6 bases at V and 6 bases at J, with 12 bases in the middle. CDR1 and CDR2 from the germline V gene are KGHSH and LQKENI. CDR3 length: 13 amino acids. CDR3 in amino acids: CASSPGFSQPQHF. CDR3 bases: TGTGCCAGCTCGCCAGGGTTCAGTCAGCCCCAGCATTTT.

CDR3 bases: TGTGCCAGCAGTCCAAGAGGGGTCGGCAATGAGCAGTTCTTC. Translated, it gives CASSPRGVGNEQFF. V gene TRBV27 combines with J gene TRBJ2-1; D is tentatively TRBD1 or TRBD2 (5 bases each). The CDR3 runs 14 residues. The germline V gene encodes CDR1 MNHEY and CDR2 SMNVEV (reference sequence). Between the trimmed V and J ends, which lost 5 bases and 6 bases, there was a span of 14 bases.

The chain couples TRBV5-6 to TRBJ1-1, with TRBD1 as a possible D gene (5 bases). Germline lookup yields CDR1 SGHDT and CDR2 YYEEEE. V lost 6 bases, J lost 5 bases, and 14 bases lay in between. There are 13 residues in the CDR3. CDR3 residues: CASINPQETEAFF. In DNA form, the CDR3 reads TGTGCCAGCATCAACCCACAGGAGACTGAAGCTTTCTTT.

The J gene is TRBJ2-7, the V gene TRBV29-1; 8 bases align to TRBD2. The V segment lost 4 bases and the J segment 7 bases; nucleotides outside the gene matches: 15. Per the germline V gene, CDR1 is SQVTM and CDR2 is ANQGSEA. This CDR3 region has 15 residues. The CDR3: CSVGPAGDGHNEQYF. DNA of the CDR3: TGCAGCGTTGGTCCAGCGGGAGATGGGCACAATGAGCAGTACTTC.

With respect to this clonotype: A read error may be the cause here, since a much bigger clone is one base away. The rearrangement links TRBV29-1 to TRBJ2-1; 14 bases match TRBD2. This CDR3 has 14 residues. Trimming cost V 7 bases and J 5 bases; bases outside gene matches: 4. Germline loops: CDR1 SQVTM, CDR2 ANQGSEA. Written as DNA, the CDR3 is TGCAGCGAGGGGACTAGCGGGGGTAACAATGAGCAGTTCTTC. Translated, it gives CSEGTSGGNNEQFF.

This clonotype was seen only a few times. The chain links TRBV2 to TRBJ2-7, with 9 bases that match TRBD2. The CDR3 loop spans 14 amino acids. Germline V lookup: CDR1 SNHLY, CDR2 FYNNEI. Trimming at V came to 2 bases and at J to 6 bases, leaving 5 bases not matched to a gene. This CDR3 is CASSELAGLPEQYF. The CDR3, as DNA: TGTGCCAGCAGTGAACTAGCGGGACTTCCCGAGCAGTACTTC.

This sequence joins TRBV4-1 and TRBJ2-5; 9 bases map to TRBD2. The trim removed 1 base at V and 6 bases at J, leaving 27 bases unmatched. The CDR3 spans 22 residues. The germline gives CDR1 MGHRA, CDR2 YSYEKL. CDR3 amino acids: CASSQVGGLGGSGGPTVKTQYF. The CDR3 DNA reads TGCGCCAGCAGCCAAGTGGGGGGCCTTGGTGGCAGCGGGGGGCCAACAGTGAAGACCCAGTACTTC.

This clonotype was counted a few times. The chain combines TRBV6-1 with TRBJ2-1, with D uncertain. CDR3 length: 15 residues. Looked up from germline, CDR1 is MNHNS and CDR2 is SASEGT. V lost 1 base and J 0 bases, leaving 7 bases between the germline ends. The CDR3 nucleotides read TGTGCCAGCAGTGAAGAAAGGAGCTCCTACAATGAGCAGTTCTTC. It is translated as CASSEERSSYNEQFF.

V gene TRBV7-9 combines with J gene TRBJ1-2; 8 nucleotides agree with TRBD1. V lost 5 bases and J lost 3; bases outside the gene matches: 5. The CDR3 is made up of 14 amino acids. Germline assignment: CDR1 SEHNR and CDR2 FQNEAQ (reference sequence). CDR3 region: CASSADRGDYGYTF. The CDR3 DNA reads as TGTGCCAGCAGCGCAGACAGGGGCGACTATGGCTACACCTTC.

A note on this clonotype: This may be a read error, as it is one base from a much larger clone. This chain joins TRBV10-3 and TRBJ2-1, with 7 bases fitting TRBD2. The CDR3 sequence is 14 residues long. The germline V gene has CDR1 ENHRY and CDR2 SYGVKD. CDR3 region: CAISELASGNVQFF. CDR3 DNA: TGTGCCATCAGTGAGCTGGCTAGCGGTAATGTGCAGTTCTTC.

V and J are TRBV20-1 and TRBJ2-6, with a possible D match to TRBD2 (6 bases). Trimming took off 3 bases at V and 0 bases at J, with 15 bases between the two ends. The germline V gene has CDR1 DFQATT and CDR2 SNEGSKA (reference sequence). The CDR3 is 17 amino acids. The chain's CDR3 is CSASRRGRVSGANVLTF. The CDR3 DNA follows: TGCAGTGCTAGTCGGCGGGGAAGGGTCTCTGGGGCCAACGTCCTGACTTTC.

The gene calls are TRBV20-1 and TRBJ2-1; D ambiguous. The V end lost 4 bases, the J end lost 6 bases, and 7 bases lay between the germline ends. This CDR3 contains 11 residues. Germline-derived CDR1 and CDR2 are DFQATT and SNEGSKA (reference sequence). The CDR3 sequence: CSAKPPNEQFF. The CDR3 DNA follows: TGCAGTGCTAAGCCCCCCAATGAGCAGTTCTTC.

The rearrangement joins TRBV12-3 or TRBV12-4 to TRBJ1-6; D is perhaps TRBD1 (6 bases). The V end lost 5 bases, the J end lost 2 bases, and 10 bases lay between the germline ends. This CDR3 is 15 amino acids long. The CDR3 DNA reads TGTGCCAGCAGTACAGGGAACCCCTATAATTCACCCCTCCACTTT. Amino acids: CASSTGNPYNSPLHF.

This clonotype was counted between two and nine times. This chain connects TRBV6-6 to TRBJ2-4; 10 nucleotides match TRBD1. The CDR3 spans 17 residues. V shed 1 base and J 5 bases; nucleotides not matched to a gene: 8. CDR1 is MNHNY, CDR2 SVGAGI, per germline (reference sequence). Here the CDR3 reads CASSYLTGGRLENIQYF. The CDR3 nucleotides are TGTGCCAGCAGTTACTTGACAGGGGGCCGGTTGGAAAACATTCAGTACTTC.

This clonotype was counted between two and nine times. CDR3 nucleotide sequence: TGTGCCAGCAGTTTTTCCGGTCGACGGGAGGGCCGTTACGAGCAGTACTTC. This encodes CASSFSGRREGRYEQYF. The rearrangement links TRBV27 to TRBJ2-7; 8 bases align to TRBD2. The germline CDR1 and CDR2 sequences are MNHEY and SMNVEV (reference sequence). V shed 3 bases, J shed 4 bases, and the junction held 14 bases outside the gene matches. The CDR3 consists of 17 residues.